The T cell receptor (beta chain) described here comes from a study of T cell repertoires in ileal Crohn's disease. For the study at large: At postoperative colonoscopy, neoterminal ileum biopsies were taken as M6. Whole-study results and caveats: Clonality above 26.8% at surgery always came with endoscopic recurrence. Within the first postoperative year, endoscopy came at median approximately 6.6 months.

Trimming took off 11 bases at V and 5 bases at J, with 13 bases between the two ends. Per germline, CDR1 MNHEY and CDR2 SVGAGI. The CDR3 has 12 amino acids. Assay: immunoSEQ multiplex PCR; the TCRdb copy retains only in-frame clones and omits some. This table has fewer than 4,500 clones, under 85% appearing once. Time point here: neoterminal ileum biopsy at postoperative endoscopy, about 6 months after surgery. With regard to this clone: Its antigen is not known.

This clonotype was sampled from an adult with Crohn's disease. Material for sequencing was ileal tissue. V is TRBV6-5 and J is TRBJ2-1, with TRBD2 as a possible D gene (5 bases). The CDR3 reads CAASGDNNEQFF. CDR3 sequence (DNA): TGTGCCGCCTCCGGGGATAACAATGAGCAGTTCTTC.